This T cell receptor beta chain was retrieved from a study of identical twins' blood T cells. Whole-study context: Twelve libraries, six alpha and six beta, gave around 48 million reads.

Sample barcodes were added at both library ends during cDNA synthesis. TCRdb ran MiXCR on the 5' RACE reads and lists one entry per CDR3 protein. The table shows roughly 380,000 distinct CDR3 sequences, with about 28% occurring only once. The CDR3 has 16 residues. Trimming at V came to 0 bases and at J to 6 bases, leaving 5 bases not matched to a gene. Germline V gene lookup returns CDR1 ENHRY and CDR2 SYGVKD. A few counts support this clonotype. This clonotype was obtained from a woman between 18 and 49 years old in good health. Sequenced: PBMCs. The chain couples TRBV10-3 to TRBJ2-2; TRBD1 agrees at 9 bases. Here the CDR3 DNA reads TGTGCCATCAGTGAGTCGGACAGGGGTAATCCCGGGGAGCTGTTTTTT. Protein: CAISESDRGNPGELFF.